This T cell receptor (beta chain) was identified during a study of Ad26.COV2.S vaccination and SARS-CoV-2 variants. The CDR3 loop spans 16 amino acids. Germline CDR1 and CDR2: SGHVS and FNYEAQ. Losses at the gene ends were 5 bases for V and 5 bases for J; bases not matched to a gene: 11. Indicated treatment: 15 to 20 received Ad26.COV2.S at low or high dose, single or two shots; 5 received placebo; per-sample allocation not given. Following the first vaccine or placebo injection, samples were taken on day 63. Libraries were prepared by immunoSEQ multiplex PCR; TCRdb keeps only in-frame clonotypes and omits some of them. The sample consists of hundreds of thousands of clones, about 90% of them appearing once.

The specimen was peripheral blood, collected in a trial of Ad26.COV2.S vaccine versus placebo. The V gene is TRBV7-6, the J gene TRBJ1-4, with TRBD1 matching 7 bases. The source is a person between 18 and 65 years old who received the Ad26.COV2.S COVID-19 vaccine or a placebo. This chain's CDR3 is CASSPTRGRGNEKLFF. In DNA form, the CDR3 reads TGTGCCAGCAGCCCTACTAGGGGGCGAGGGAATGAAAAACTGTTTTTT.